One and the same sample provided the 30 T cell receptor beta chains below, sequenced in a study of control samples from healthy donors and cancer patients. TCRdb keeps only in-frame clones here, not all; method: immunoSEQ multiplex PCR. Of some 150,000 clones in the sample, about 93% are singletons; the top ten hold 13% to 15%. The sample comprised PBMCs. Every receptor here comes from a man between 60 and 75 years old with colorectal cancer.

V gene TRBV9 combines with J gene TRBJ1-1, with a tentative D call TRBD1 (5 bases). V dropped 0 bases and J dropped 1 base, with 10 bases sitting between them. Looked up from germline, CDR1 is SGDLS and CDR2 is YYNGEE. The CDR3 is made up of 15 amino acids. The CDR3 nucleotides are TGTGCCAGCAGCGTAGGGGCAGGGAGGAACACTGAAGCTTTCTTT. This sequence encodes CASSVGAGRNTEAFF.

The chain is built from TRBV5-1 and TRBJ2-5, with TRBD1 identical over 9 bases. Germline lookup yields CDR1 SGHRS and CDR2 YFSETQ. V shed 4 bases and J 5 bases; nucleotides not matched to a gene: 9. This CDR3 comprises 15 residues. Written as DNA, the CDR3 is TGCGCCAGCAGCGGTCCGGGACAGGGCCCCGAGACCCAGTACTTC. The encoded protein is CASSGPGQGPETQYF.

The chain couples TRBV19 to TRBJ1-6, with 9 bases that match TRBD1. The trim removed 5 bases at V and 9 bases at J, leaving 11 bases unmatched. Germline V gives CDR1 LNHDA, CDR2 SQIVND (reference sequence). This CDR3 has 16 residues. The CDR3 protein is CASSATGQGLVSPLHF. The CDR3 bases are TGTGCCAGTAGTGCAACAGGACAGGGGTTAGTTTCACCCCTCCACTTT.

This chain uses TRBV19 with TRBJ1-5; D unresolved. The CDR3 loop spans 14 amino acids. Germline V gene lookup returns CDR1 LNHDA and CDR2 SQIVND (reference sequence). V was pared by 5 bases and J by 3 bases, with 11 bases between. The DNA of the CDR3 is TGTGCCAGTAGTTTCGCCGGGTACAATCAGCCCCAGCATTTT. Translating it yields CASSFAGYNQPQHF.

This clone occurred once. V is TRBV9 and J is TRBJ2-7; D might be TRBD1 (6 bases). Per germline, CDR1 SGDLS and CDR2 YYNGEE. This CDR3 has 14 residues. Trimming removed 3 bases from V and 0 bases from J, with 10 bases in between. In DNA form, the CDR3 reads TGTGCCAGCAGCGCCGGGACAAGCTCCTACGAGCAGTACTTC. Residues: CASSAGTSSYEQYF.

The chain combines TRBV9 with TRBJ1-1; 10 bases map to TRBD1. J gave up 7 bases and V 2 bases, and 20 bases lay outside the gene matches. The CDR3 is made up of 19 amino acids. The germline V gene has CDR1 SGDLS and CDR2 YYNGEE. The CDR3 region is CASSVGQGFEGLQRGEAFF. CDR3 in DNA: TGTGCCAGCAGCGTGGGACAGGGGTTTGAAGGGTTACAAAGGGGTGAAGCTTTCTTT.

The chain has TRBV9 and TRBJ2-2, with D possibly TRBD2 on 5 matching bases. Trimming cost V 0 bases and J 2 bases, with 8 bases left between them. The CDR3 extends over 15 amino acids. Germline V gene lookup returns CDR1 SGDLS and CDR2 YYNGEE. This chain's CDR3 is CASSVGGLNTGELFF. DNA of the CDR3: TGTGCCAGCAGCGTAGGTGGACTCAACACCGGGGAGCTGTTTTTT.

The chain carries TRBV5-6 and TRBJ2-5; 10 bases line up with TRBD2. The CDR3 has 15 residues. The germline V gene has CDR1 SGHDT and CDR2 YYEEEE. Losses at the gene ends were 2 bases for V and 2 bases for J; bases not matched to a gene: 3. CDR3 residues: CASSFPAGGQETQYF. As DNA, the CDR3 is TGTGCCAGCAGCTTTCCAGCGGGGGGGCAAGAGACCCAGTACTTC. Filled out from reference TRBV5-6 and TRBJ2-5, the complete variable domain reads DAGVTQSPTHLIKTRGQQVTLRCSPKSGHDTVSWYQQALGQGPQFIFQYYEEEERQRGNFPDRFSGHQFPNYSSELNVNALLLGDSALYLCASSFPAGGQETQYFGPGTRLLVL.

V usage is TRBV18 and J usage is TRBJ1-6; no firm D call. In germline, CDR1 is KGHSH, CDR2 LQKENI. The CDR3 loop spans 14 amino acids. V gave up 1 base and J gave up 5 bases, with 6 bases separating them. CDR3 loop: CASSPQENNSPLHF. The CDR3 DNA reads TGTGCCAGCTCACCACAGGAGAATAATTCACCCCTCCACTTT.

V and J are TRBV7-2 and TRBJ1-5, with D possibly TRBD1 on 6 matching bases. Deletions cut 1 base from V and 4 bases from J, with 11 bases between. Germline assignment: CDR1 SGHTA and CDR2 FQGNSA. This CDR3 has 15 amino acids. The CDR3 reads CASSLVSRGNQPQHF. DNA for the CDR3: TGTGCCAGCAGCTTAGTTAGCAGGGGAAATCAGCCCCAGCATTTT.

The CDR3 is CASSTGRPGAAETQYF. The CDR3 coding sequence is TGTGCCAGTTCCACTGGCCGGCCAGGGGCTGCAGAGACCCAGTACTTC. The chain recombines TRBV19 with TRBJ2-5; D might be TRBD1 (6 bases). Germline V gene data show CDR1 as LNHDA and CDR2 as SQIVND (reference sequence). Trimming removed 8 bases at V and 4 bases at J, with 23 bases between. The CDR3 contains 16 residues.

This sequence joins TRBV11-2 and TRBJ2-3, with TRBD1 matching over 7 bases. Germline V gene data show CDR1 as SGHAT and CDR2 as FQNNGV. The CDR3 covers 14 residues. The J segment lost 2 bases and the V segment lost 5 bases, leaving 4 bases of the junction unmatched. The CDR3, as DNA: TGTGCCAGCAGCCTGGGACAGCCCACAGATACGCAGTATTTT. Encoded protein: CASSLGQPTDTQYF.

This clone is a singleton in its sample. This rearrangement joins TRBV29-1 to TRBJ1-3; possibly TRBD1 for D (6 bases). From germline, CDR1 is SQVTM and CDR2 ANQGSEA. This CDR3 spans 13 amino acids. Trimming cost V 4 bases and J 2 bases, with 9 bases left between them. CDR3 nucleotides: TGCAGCGTTGCGGGGGGGCCTGGAAACACCATATATTTT. Translating gives CSVAGGPGNTIYF.

V is TRBV11-2 and J is TRBJ1-6; TRBD1 matches 7 bases. The trim removed 3 bases at V and 10 bases at J, leaving 6 bases unmatched. The length of the CDR3 is 14 residues. CDR1 and CDR2 from the germline V gene are SGHAT and FQNNGV. The CDR3 region is CASSFGDRRSPLHF. The CDR3 nucleotides read TGTGCCAGCAGCTTTGGGGACAGACGGTCACCCCTCCACTTT. The whole variable domain, filled in from reference TRBV11-2 and TRBJ1-6, reads EAGVAQSPRYKIIEKRQSVAFWCNPISGHATLYWYQQILGQGPKLLIQFQNNGVVDDSQLPKDRFSAERLKGVDSTLKIQPAKLEDSAVYLCASSFGDRRSPLHFGNGTRLTVT.

The gene calls are TRBV25-1 and TRBJ2-7; D call uncertain. V was cut by 4 bases and J by 5 bases, with 9 bases left in between. Germline loops: CDR1 MGHDK, CDR2 SYGVNS. The CDR3 runs to 12 residues. Here the CDR3 DNA reads TGTGCCAGCAGTGGCACTGTGAACGAGCAGTACTTC. Its protein product is CASSGTVNEQYF.

The chain is built from TRBV3-1 (or the pseudogene TRBV3-2) and TRBJ2-2, with TRBD2 matching over 11 bases. This CDR3 is 18 amino acids long. V lost 4 bases to trimming and J lost 1 base; unmatched junction nucleotides: 8. Germline assignment: CDR1 LGHDT and CDR2 YNNKEL (reference sequence). CDR3 sequence (DNA): TGTGCCAGCAGCCGCACCCGACTAGCGGGGAGGAACACCGGGGAGCTGTTTTTT. Its translation is CASSRTRLAGRNTGELFF.

This clone came up once. J is TRBJ1-5 and V is TRBV5-1; 12 bases match TRBD1. CDR1 and CDR2 (germline): SGHRS, YFSETQ. The CDR3 contains 15 residues. The V segment lost 4 bases and the J segment 6 bases; nucleotides outside the gene matches: 5. The CDR3 DNA reads as TGCGCCAGCAGCCTTGGGACAGGGGGCTTTCAGCCCCAGCATTTT. Translation gives CASSLGTGGFQPQHF.

The rearrangement uses TRBV18 and TRBJ2-7, with TRBD1 identical over 8 bases. Losses at the gene ends were 4 bases for V and 1 base for J; bases not matched to a gene: 6. The length of the CDR3 is 15 residues. Germline V gives CDR1 KGHSH, CDR2 LQKENI. The CDR3 spells CASSLGTGFSYEQYF. CDR3 nucleotides: TGTGCCAGCTCACTTGGGACAGGATTTTCCTACGAGCAGTACTTC.

The chain carries TRBV6-1 and TRBJ2-7; 11 bases agree with TRBD1. The CDR3 totals 16 residues. J was trimmed by 4 bases and V by 4 bases; bases with no gene match: 9. The germline V gene has CDR1 MNHNS and CDR2 SASEGT. The CDR3 reads CASSVIGTGGRYEQYF. The CDR3, as DNA: TGTGCCAGCAGTGTAATAGGGACAGGGGGACGGTACGAGCAGTACTTC.

The chain employs TRBV7-2 and TRBJ2-1; 8 bases map to TRBD2. This CDR3 has 18 amino acids. Trimming cost V 5 bases and J 3 bases; bases outside gene matches: 15. Germline CDR1 and CDR2: SGHTA and FQGNSA. The CDR3 nucleotides are TGTGCCAGCAGCCCTAGATGGGCCGCGGGGGGTGGCTACAATGAGCAGTTCTTC. Protein: CASSPRWAAGGGYNEQFF.

The chain combines TRBV20-1 with TRBJ2-7; weak D call: TRBD1 (5 bases). The CDR3 is 12 amino acids. In germline, CDR1 is DFQATT, CDR2 SNEGSKA (reference sequence). The ends were cut back, 3 bases at V and 5 bases at J, with 11 bases in the middle. CDR3 nucleotide sequence: TGCAGTGCTAGTAGCAGGGCGGACGAGCAGTACTTC. Translation: CSASSRADEQYF.

The chain couples TRBV6-1 to TRBJ1-2; D call uncertain. The CDR3 sequence is 14 residues long. The germline V and J ends were trimmed by 2 bases and 4 bases, with 11 bases remaining between them. Per germline, CDR1 MNHNS and CDR2 SASEGT. CDR3 bases: TGTGCCAGCAGTGAATTCCCCCTTGGCTATGGCTACACCTTC. Residues: CASSEFPLGYGYTF.

The chain uses TRBV7-6 and TRBJ1-6, with TRBD1 as a possible D gene (5 bases). The CDR3 has 15 residues. Germline values: CDR1 SGHVS, CDR2 FNYEAQ. The ends were cut back, 0 bases at V and 8 bases at J, with 11 bases in the middle. CDR3 sequence (DNA): TGTGCCAGCAGCTTAGCGCTAGGGGTCGATTCACCCCTCCACTTT. Translating it yields CASSLALGVDSPLHF.

The chain links TRBV6-5 to TRBJ2-2, with 9 positions matching TRBD1. The CDR3 spans 15 residues. Trimming cost V 3 bases and J 6 bases; bases outside gene matches: 5. Germline V gene data show CDR1 as MNHEY and CDR2 as SVGAGI. CDR3 in DNA: TGTGCCAGCAGTTATACCGGGACAGGGTCCGGGGAGCTGTTTTTT. It encodes CASSYTGTGSGELFF.

The chain is built from TRBV30 and TRBJ2-3; tentatively, D is TRBD2 (5 bases). The CDR3 is 13 amino acids. The V gene's germline CDR1 is GTSNPN and CDR2 SVGIG (reference sequence). Trimming stripped 4 bases from V and 4 bases from J, with 12 bases between. In DNA form, the CDR3 reads TGTGCCTGGACCCGGGGTTCCTCAGATACGCAGTATTTT. It yields the protein CAWTRGSSDTQYF.

CDR3: CASSLPGTDTQYF. CDR3 in DNA: TGTGCCAGCAGCTTACCAGGAACAGATACGCAGTATTTT. This chain uses TRBV7-2 with TRBJ2-3; D is uncertain. Per germline, CDR1 SGHTA and CDR2 FQGNSA. The ends were cut back, 2 bases at V and 3 bases at J, with 6 bases in the middle. There are 13 residues in the CDR3.

This sequence joins TRBV7-6 and TRBJ2-1, with 7 positions matching TRBD2. Germline assignment: CDR1 SGHVS and CDR2 FNYEAQ. This CDR3 region has 15 residues. The V and J ends lost 3 bases and 0 bases, in that order; junction bases with no gene match: 2. CDR3 DNA: TGTGCCAGCAGCTTCGGGGGGAGCTCCTACAATGAGCAGTTCTTC. Translated, it gives CASSFGGSSYNEQFF.

This chain uses TRBV30 with TRBJ2-1; 8 bases align to TRBD1. This CDR3 is 14 amino acids long. The V gene end was trimmed by 2 bases and the J gene end by 8 bases; junction bases not matched to a gene: 8. CDR1 and CDR2 (germline): GTSNPN, SVGIG (reference sequence). CDR3 amino acids: CAWSRQGAMDEQFF. In DNA form, the CDR3 reads TGTGCCTGGAGTAGGCAGGGGGCAATGGATGAGCAGTTCTTC.

This sequence joins TRBV7-8 and TRBJ2-7, with a possible D match to TRBD1 (6 bases). With 3 bases removed from V and 1 base from J, the gap between germline ends came to 19 bases. Germline V gene sequence: CDR1 SGHVS, CDR2 FQNEAQ. There are 17 residues in the CDR3. CDR3 in amino acids: CASSFGMVGAQSYEQYF. As DNA, the CDR3 is TGTGCCAGCAGCTTCGGGATGGTGGGGGCCCAATCCTACGAGCAGTACTTC.

The chain combines TRBV24-1 with TRBJ2-3; 10 bases line up with TRBD2. The CDR3 is made up of 17 amino acids. The V segment lost 5 bases and the J segment 3 bases; nucleotides outside the gene matches: 10. CDR1 is KGHDR, CDR2 SFDVKD, per germline. In DNA form, the CDR3 reads TGTGCCACCAGTGTAGGTAGCGGGGGGCTCGGGACAGATACGCAGTATTTT. Translation gives CATSVGSGGLGTDTQYF.